This T cell receptor beta chain came from a study of cytomegalovirus exposure and HLA in healthy donors. Study findings and constraints: 87-base-pair reads could not separate some V segments, including TRBV6-2 and TRBV6-3.

This clone occurred once. Its antigen is still unknown. The CDR3 end shows no conserved phenylalanine or tryptophan, and so a read error is likely. The CDR3 totals 16 residues. V lost 1 base, J lost 6 bases, and 16 bases lay in between. Germline assignment: CDR1 SQVTM and CDR2 ANQGSEA. The PCR ran on 60 Vbeta and 13 Jbeta primers. Method: immunoSEQ multiplex PCR; TCRdb's copy keeps in-frame clones and lacks some. The table lists 150,000 or so clones, around four fifths of them singletons. The origin of this receptor is a young man in good health and CMV-seropositive. The sequenced sample was PBMCs. The rearrangement links TRBV29-1 to TRBJ1-6; D may be TRBD1 (6 bases). The CDR3 here is CSVEANTGRVNSPLHL. In DNA, the CDR3 is TGCAGCGTTGAAGCCAATACAGGGAGGGTTAATTCACCCCTCCACCTT.